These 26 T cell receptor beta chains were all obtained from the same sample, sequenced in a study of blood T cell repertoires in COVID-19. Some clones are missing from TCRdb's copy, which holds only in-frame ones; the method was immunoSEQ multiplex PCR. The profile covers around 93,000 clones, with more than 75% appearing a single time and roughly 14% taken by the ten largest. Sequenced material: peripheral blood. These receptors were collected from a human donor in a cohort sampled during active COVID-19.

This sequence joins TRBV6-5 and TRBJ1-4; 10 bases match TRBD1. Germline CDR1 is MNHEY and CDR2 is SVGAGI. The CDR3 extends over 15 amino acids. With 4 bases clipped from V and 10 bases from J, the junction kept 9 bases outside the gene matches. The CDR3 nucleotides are TGTGCCAGCAGTTTACAATCCGGGACAGGGGTAAAACTGTTTTTT. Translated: CASSLQSGTGVKLFF.

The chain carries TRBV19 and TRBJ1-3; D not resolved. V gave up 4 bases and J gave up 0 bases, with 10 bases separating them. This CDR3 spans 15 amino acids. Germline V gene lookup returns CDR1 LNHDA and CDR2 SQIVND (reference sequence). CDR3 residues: CASSTGLRSGNTIYF. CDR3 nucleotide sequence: TGTGCCAGTAGTACAGGACTCCGCTCTGGAAACACCATATATTTT.

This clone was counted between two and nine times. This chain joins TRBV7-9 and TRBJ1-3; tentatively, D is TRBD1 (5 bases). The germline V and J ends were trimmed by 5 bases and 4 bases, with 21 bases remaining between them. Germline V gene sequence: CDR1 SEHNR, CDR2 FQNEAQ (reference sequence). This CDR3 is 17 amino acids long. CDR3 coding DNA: TGTGCCAGCAGCCAAGGGACTGAGTTCTCACGGGGAAACACCATATATTTT. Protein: CASSQGTEFSRGNTIYF.

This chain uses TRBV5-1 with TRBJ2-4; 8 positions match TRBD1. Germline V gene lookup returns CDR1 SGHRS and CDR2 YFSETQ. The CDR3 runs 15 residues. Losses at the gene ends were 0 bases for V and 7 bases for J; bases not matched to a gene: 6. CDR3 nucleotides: TGCGCCAGCAGCTTGGCCGGACAGGGCTCGAACATTCAGTACTTC. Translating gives CASSLAGQGSNIQYF.

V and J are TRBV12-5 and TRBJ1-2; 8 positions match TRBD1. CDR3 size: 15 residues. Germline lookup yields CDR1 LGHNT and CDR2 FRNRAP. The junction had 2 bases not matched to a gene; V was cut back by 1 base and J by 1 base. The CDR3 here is CASGLGTGSNYGYTF. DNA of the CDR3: TGTGCTAGTGGTTTGGGGACAGGGAGTAACTATGGCTACACCTTC.

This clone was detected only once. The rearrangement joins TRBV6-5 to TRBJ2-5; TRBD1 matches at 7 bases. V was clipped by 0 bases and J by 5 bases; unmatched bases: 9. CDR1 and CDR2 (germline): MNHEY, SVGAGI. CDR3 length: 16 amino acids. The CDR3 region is CASSYSGTALPETQYF. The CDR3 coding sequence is TGTGCCAGCAGTTACTCTGGGACAGCCCTCCCTGAGACCCAGTACTTC.

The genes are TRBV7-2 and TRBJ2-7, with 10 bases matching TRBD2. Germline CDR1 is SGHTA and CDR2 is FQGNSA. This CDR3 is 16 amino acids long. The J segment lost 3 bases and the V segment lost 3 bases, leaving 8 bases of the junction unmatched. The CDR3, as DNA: TGTGCCAGCAGCTTCCGAGGGACTAGCGCTTTCTACGAGCAGTACTTC. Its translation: CASSFRGTSAFYEQYF.

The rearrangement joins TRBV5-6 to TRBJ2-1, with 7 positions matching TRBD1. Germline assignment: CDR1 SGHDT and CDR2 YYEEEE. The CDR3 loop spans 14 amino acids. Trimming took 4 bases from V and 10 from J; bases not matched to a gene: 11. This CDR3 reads CASSTNRGAGEQFF. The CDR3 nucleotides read TGTGCCAGCAGCACAAACAGGGGTGCTGGGGAGCAGTTCTTC.

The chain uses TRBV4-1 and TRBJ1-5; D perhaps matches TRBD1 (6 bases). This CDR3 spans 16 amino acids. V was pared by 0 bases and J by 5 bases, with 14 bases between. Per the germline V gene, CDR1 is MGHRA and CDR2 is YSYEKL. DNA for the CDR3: TGCGCCAGCAGCCAAGATCCCGGACAGATGCATCAGCCCCAGCATTTT. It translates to CASSQDPGQMHQPQHF.

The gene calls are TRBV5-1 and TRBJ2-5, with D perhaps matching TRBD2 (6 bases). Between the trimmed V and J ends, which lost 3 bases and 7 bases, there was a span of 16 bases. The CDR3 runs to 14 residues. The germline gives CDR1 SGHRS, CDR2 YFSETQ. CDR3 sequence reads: CASSSGVARLTQYF. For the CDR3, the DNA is TGCGCCAGCAGCTCGGGGGTGGCAAGATTGACCCAGTACTTC.

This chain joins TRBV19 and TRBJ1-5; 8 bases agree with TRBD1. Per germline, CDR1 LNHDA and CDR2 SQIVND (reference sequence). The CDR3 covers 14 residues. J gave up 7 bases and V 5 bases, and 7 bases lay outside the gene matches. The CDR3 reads CASSGTGLQQPQHF. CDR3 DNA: TGTGCCAGTAGTGGGACAGGTCTGCAACAGCCCCAGCATTTT.

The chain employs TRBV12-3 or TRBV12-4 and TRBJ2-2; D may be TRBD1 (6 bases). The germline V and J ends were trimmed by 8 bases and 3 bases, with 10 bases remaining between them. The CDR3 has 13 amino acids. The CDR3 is CASGAGDTGELFF. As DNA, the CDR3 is TGTGCCAGCGGTGCAGGGGACACCGGGGAGCTGTTTTTT.

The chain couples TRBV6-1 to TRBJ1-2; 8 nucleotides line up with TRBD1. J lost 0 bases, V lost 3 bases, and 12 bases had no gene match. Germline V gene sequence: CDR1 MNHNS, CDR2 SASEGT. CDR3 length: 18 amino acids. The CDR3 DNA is TGTGCCAGCAGTGACGGAGTGGGACAGGACATTTCTAACTATGGCTACACCTTC. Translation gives CASSDGVGQDISNYGYTF.

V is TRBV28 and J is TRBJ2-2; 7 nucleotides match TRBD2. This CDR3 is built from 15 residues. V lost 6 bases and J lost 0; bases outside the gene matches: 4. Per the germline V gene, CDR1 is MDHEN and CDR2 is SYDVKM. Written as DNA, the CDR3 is TGTGCCAGCAGGACAAGCGGGACGAACACCGGGGAGCTGTTTTTT. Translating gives CASRTSGTNTGELFF.

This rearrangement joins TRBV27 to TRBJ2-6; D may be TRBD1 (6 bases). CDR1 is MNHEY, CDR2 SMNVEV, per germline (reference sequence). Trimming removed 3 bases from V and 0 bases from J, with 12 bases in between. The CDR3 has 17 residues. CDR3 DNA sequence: TGTGCCAGCAGTTTCCAGGGGTTTGGCTCTGGGGCCAACGTCCTGACTTTC. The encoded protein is CASSFQGFGSGANVLTF.

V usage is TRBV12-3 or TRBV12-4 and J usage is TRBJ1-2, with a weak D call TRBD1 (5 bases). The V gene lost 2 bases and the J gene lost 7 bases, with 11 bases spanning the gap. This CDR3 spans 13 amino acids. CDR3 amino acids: CASSLWGEGGYTF. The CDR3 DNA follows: TGTGCCAGCAGTTTATGGGGGGAGGGTGGCTACACCTTC.

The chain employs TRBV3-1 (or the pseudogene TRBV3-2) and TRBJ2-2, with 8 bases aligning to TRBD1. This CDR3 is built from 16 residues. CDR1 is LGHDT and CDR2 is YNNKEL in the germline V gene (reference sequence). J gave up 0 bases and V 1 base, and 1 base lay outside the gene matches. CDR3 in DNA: TGTGCCAGCAGCCAAGGACAGGGGACGAACACCGGGGAGCTGTTTTTT. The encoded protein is CASSQGQGTNTGELFF.

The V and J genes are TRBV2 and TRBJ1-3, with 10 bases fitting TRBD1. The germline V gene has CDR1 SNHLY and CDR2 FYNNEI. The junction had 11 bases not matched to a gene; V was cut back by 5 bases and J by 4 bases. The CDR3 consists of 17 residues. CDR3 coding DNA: TGTGCCAGCAGTTCCCTGACAGGGGGCCTTTCAGGAAACACCATATATTTT. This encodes CASSSLTGGLSGNTIYF.

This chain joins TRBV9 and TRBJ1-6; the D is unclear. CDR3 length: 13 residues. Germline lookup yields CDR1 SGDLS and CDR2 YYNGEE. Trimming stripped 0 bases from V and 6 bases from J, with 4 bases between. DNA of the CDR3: TGTGCCAGCAGCGTAGCTCCTAATTCACCCCTCCACTTT. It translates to CASSVAPNSPLHF. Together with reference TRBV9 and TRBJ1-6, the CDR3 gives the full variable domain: DSGVTQTPKHLITATGQRVTLRCSPRSGDLSVYWYQQSLDQGLQFLIQYYNGEERAKGNILERFSAQQFPDLHSELNLSSLELGDSALYFCASSVAPNSPLHFGNGTRLTVT.

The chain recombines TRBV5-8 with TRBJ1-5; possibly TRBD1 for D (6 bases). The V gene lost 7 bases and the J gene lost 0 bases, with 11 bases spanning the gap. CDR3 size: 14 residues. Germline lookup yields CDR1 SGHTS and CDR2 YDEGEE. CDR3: CASGRGDSNQPQHF. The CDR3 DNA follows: TGTGCCAGCGGCAGGGGCGATAGCAATCAGCCCCAGCATTTT.

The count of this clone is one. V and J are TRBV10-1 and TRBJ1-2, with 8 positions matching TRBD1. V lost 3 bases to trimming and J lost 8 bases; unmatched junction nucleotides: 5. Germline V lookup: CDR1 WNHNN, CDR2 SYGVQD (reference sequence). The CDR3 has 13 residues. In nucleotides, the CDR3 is TGCGCCAGCAGTGAACGGACAGGGAAAGGCTACACCTTC. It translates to CASSERTGKGYTF.

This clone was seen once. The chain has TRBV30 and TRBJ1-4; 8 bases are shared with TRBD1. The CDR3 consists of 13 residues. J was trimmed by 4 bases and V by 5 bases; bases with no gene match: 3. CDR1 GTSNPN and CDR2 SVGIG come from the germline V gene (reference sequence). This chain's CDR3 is CAWAGQVNEKLFF. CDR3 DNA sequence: TGTGCCTGGGCGGGACAGGTTAATGAAAAACTGTTTTTT.

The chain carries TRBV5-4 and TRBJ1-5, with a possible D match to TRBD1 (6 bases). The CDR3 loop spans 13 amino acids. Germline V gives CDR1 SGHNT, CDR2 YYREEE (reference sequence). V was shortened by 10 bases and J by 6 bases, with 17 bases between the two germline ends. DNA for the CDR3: TGTGCCGCACAGGGAAGTAAAAGTCAGCCCCAGCATTTT. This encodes CAAQGSKSQPQHF.

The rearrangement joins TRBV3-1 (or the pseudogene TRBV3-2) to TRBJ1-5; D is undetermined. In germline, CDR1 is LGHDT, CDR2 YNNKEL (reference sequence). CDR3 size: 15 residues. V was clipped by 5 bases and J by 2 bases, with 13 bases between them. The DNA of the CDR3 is TGTGCCAGCAGCTCGACACGTATCGGCAATCAGCCCCAGCATTTT. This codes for CASSSTRIGNQPQHF.

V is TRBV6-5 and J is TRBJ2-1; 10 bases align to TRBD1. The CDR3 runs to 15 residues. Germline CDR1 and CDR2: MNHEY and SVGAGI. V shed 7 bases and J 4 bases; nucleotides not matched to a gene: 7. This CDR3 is CASIKTGGIYNEQFF. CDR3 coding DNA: TGTGCCAGCATTAAGACAGGGGGCATTTACAATGAGCAGTTCTTC.

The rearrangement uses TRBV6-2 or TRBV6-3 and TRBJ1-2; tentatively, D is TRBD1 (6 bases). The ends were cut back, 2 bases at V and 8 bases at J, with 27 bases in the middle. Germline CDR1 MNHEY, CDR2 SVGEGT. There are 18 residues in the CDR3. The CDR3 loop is CASSYRSTGTWDVYGYTF. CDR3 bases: TGTGCCAGCAGTTACCGATCTACAGGGACGTGGGATGTATACGGCTACACCTTC.